The text below deals with one T cell receptor beta chain. Per germline, CDR1 MGHDK and CDR2 SYGVNS. Deletions cut 5 bases from V and 2 bases from J, with 9 bases between. CDR3 size: 14 residues. These data come from a study of blood T cell repertoires in COVID-19. Looking at the study overall: There were acute and convalescent COVID-19 samples, and they came from the United States, Italy and Spain.

In the authors' workflow: Cell counts per sample came from amplifying reference gene primers. Here immunoSEQ multiplex PCR was the method, and the copy in TCRdb shows in-frame clones only, minus some. For V, J and clone size, that table is used; D and trimming come from the DNA. The sample records about 180,000 clones, 70% to 90% being singletons. Those enrolled in Seattle joined during active infection and were followed longitudinally afterward. The chain recombines TRBV25-1 with TRBJ1-4; D unclear. The source is a man at least 80 years old with COVID-19, enrolled during active disease. The sample taken for sequencing was peripheral blood. DNA for the CDR3: TGTGCCAGCAGTCCGGTGTGGACTAATGAAAAACTGTTTTTT. Translated, it gives CASSPVWTNEKLFF.